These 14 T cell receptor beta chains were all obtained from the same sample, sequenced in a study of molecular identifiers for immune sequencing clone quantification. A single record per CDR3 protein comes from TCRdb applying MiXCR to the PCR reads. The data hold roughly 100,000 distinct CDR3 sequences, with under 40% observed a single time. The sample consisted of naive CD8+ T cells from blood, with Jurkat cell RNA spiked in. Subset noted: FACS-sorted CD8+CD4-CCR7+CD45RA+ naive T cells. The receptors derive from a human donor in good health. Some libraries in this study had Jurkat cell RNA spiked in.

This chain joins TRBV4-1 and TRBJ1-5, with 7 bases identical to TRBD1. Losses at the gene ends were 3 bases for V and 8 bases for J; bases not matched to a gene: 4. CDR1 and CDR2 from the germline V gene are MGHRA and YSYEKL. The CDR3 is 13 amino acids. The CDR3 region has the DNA TGCGCCAGCAGCCATCCGACAGGGAAGCCCCAGCATTTT. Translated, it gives CASSHPTGKPQHF.

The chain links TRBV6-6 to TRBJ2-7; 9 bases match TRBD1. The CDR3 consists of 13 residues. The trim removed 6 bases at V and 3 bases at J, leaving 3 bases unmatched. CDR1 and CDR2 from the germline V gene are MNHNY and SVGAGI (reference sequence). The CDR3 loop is CASRGTGIYEQYF. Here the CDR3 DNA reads TGTGCCAGCAGGGGGACAGGGATCTACGAGCAGTACTTC.

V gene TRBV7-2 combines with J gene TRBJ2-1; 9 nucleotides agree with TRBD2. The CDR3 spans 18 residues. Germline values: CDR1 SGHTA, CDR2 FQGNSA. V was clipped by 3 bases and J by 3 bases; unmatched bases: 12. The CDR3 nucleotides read TGTGCCAGCAGCTTTGATAGGGGCGGGAGGGCTTTCTACAATGAGCAGTTCTTC. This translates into CASSFDRGGRAFYNEQFF.

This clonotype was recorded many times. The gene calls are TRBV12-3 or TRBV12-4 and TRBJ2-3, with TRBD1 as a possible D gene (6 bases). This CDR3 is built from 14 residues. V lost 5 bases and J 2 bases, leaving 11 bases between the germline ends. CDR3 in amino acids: CASSPGTYTDTQYF. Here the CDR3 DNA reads TGTGCCAGCAGTCCCGGGACATACACAGATACGCAGTATTTT.

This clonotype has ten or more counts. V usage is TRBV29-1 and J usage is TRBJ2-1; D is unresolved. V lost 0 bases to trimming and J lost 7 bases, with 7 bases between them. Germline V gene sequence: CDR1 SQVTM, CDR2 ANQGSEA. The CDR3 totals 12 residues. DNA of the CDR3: TGCAGCGTTGAAGAGGATCTGAATGAGCAGTTCTTC. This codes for CSVEEDLNEQFF.

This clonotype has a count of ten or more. As DNA, the CDR3 is TGTGCCAGCCCCGAGCAGTACTTC. Translated, it gives CASPEQYF. The chain has TRBV7-9 and TRBJ2-7; D remains unclear. CDR3 size: 8 residues. V was shortened by 8 bases and J by 6 bases, with 2 bases between the two germline ends. The germline V gene has CDR1 SEHNR and CDR2 FQNEAQ (reference sequence).

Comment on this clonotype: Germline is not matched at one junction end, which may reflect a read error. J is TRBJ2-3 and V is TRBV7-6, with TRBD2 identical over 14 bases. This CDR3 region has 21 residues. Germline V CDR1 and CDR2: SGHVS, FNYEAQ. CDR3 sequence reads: CAGSLVRLAGGPETYTDTQYF. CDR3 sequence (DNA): TGTGCCGGCAGCTTAGTCAGACTAGCGGGAGGGCCCGAAACTTACACAGATACGCAGTATTTT.

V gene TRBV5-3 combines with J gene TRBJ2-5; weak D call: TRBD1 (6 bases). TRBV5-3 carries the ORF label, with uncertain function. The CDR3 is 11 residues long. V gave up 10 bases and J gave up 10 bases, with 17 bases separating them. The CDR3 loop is CASQRGTSQYF. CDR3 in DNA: TGTGCCTCTCAGAGGGGGACAAGCCAGTACTTC.

As DNA, the CDR3 is TGTGCCAGCAGCTTAGCCCCCGCACTCTGCGAGCAGTACTTC. Translation gives CASSLAPALCEQYF. V is TRBV7-8 and J is TRBJ2-7; D remains unclear. CDR1 SGHVS and CDR2 FQNEAQ come from the germline V gene. V was shortened by 0 bases and J by 6 bases, with 12 bases between the two germline ends. The CDR3 totals 14 residues.

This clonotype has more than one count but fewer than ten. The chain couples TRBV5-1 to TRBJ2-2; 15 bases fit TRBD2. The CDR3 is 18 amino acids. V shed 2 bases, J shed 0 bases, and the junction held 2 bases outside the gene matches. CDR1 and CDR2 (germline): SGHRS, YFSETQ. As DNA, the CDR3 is TGCGCCAGCAGCTTTGGACTAGCGGGAGGGCCGAACACCGGGGAGCTGTTTTTT. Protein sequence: CASSFGLAGGPNTGELFF.

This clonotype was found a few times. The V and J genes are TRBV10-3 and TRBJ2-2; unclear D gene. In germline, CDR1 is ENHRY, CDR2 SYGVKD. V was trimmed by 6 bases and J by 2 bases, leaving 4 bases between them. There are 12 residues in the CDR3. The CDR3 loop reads CAISPNTGELFF. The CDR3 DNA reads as TGTGCCATCAGCCCTAACACCGGGGAGCTGTTTTTT.

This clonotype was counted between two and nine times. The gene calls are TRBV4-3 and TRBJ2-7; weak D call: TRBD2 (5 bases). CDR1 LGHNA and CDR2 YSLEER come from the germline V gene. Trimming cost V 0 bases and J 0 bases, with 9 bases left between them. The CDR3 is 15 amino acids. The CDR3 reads CASSQEARVSYEQYF. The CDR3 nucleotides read TGCGCCAGCAGCCAAGAAGCGAGGGTCTCCTACGAGCAGTACTTC.

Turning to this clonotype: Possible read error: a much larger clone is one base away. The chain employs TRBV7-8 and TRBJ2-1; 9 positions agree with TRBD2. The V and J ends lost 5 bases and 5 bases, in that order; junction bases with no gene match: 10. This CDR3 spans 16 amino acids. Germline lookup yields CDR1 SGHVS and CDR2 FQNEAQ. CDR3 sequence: CASSPPQAGGHNEQFF. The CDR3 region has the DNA TGTGCCAGCAGCCCCCCCCAAGCGGGAGGTCACAATGAGCAGTTCTTC. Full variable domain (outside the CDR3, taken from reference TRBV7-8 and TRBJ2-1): GAGVSQSPRYKVAKRGQDVALRCDPISGHVSLFWYQQALGQGPEFLTYFQNEAQLDKSGLPSDRFFAERPEGSVSTLKIQRTQQEDSAVYLCASSPPQAGGHNEQFFGPGTRLTVL.

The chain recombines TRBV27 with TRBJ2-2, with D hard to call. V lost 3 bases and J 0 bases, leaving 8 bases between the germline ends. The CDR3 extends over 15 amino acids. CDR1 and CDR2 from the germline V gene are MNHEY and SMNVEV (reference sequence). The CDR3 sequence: CASSFVKTNTGELFF. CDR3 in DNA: TGTGCCAGCAGTTTTGTGAAGACGAACACCGGGGAGCTGTTTTTT.